This T cell receptor (beta chain) was obtained from a study of regulatory T cells in long-lasting Graves disease. Overall study: Prior antithyroid drug treatment in newly diagnosed Graves' patients lasted under 3 months.

This clonotype occurred many times. Trimming took off 6 bases at V and 6 bases at J, with 9 bases between the two ends. The germline CDR1 and CDR2 sequences are DFQATT and SNEGSKA (reference sequence). The CDR3 has 10 amino acids. The time point is: newly diagnosed GD, antithyroid drugs for less than 3 months. Making the TCR library involved RNA that had been extracted from PBMCs. With iRepertoire HTBI primers and Arm-PCR of CDR3 regions, TCR beta libraries were built. TCRdb reprocessed the multiplex PCR reads via MiXCR and lists one record per CDR3 protein. The sample holds 410,000 or so distinct CDR3 sequences; approximately 15% are singletons and the top ten take over 15%. These same records also appear under a second study, on T cells in Graves' hyperthyroidism and ophthalmopathy. As that study records: Patients with ophthalmopathy were separated from those with stable hyperthyroidism by a 13 V-J model.

This receptor was identified in a woman aged 25-40 years with Graves disease. The sequencing used peripheral blood mononuclear cells (PBMCs), collected at new diagnosis, from a patient treated with antithyroid drugs. The chain recombines TRBV20-1 with TRBJ2-7, with D maybe TRBD1 (5 bases). The CDR3 DNA follows: TGCAGTGCCCCTGGGGCCGAGCAGTACTTC. Translating it yields CSAPGAEQYF.